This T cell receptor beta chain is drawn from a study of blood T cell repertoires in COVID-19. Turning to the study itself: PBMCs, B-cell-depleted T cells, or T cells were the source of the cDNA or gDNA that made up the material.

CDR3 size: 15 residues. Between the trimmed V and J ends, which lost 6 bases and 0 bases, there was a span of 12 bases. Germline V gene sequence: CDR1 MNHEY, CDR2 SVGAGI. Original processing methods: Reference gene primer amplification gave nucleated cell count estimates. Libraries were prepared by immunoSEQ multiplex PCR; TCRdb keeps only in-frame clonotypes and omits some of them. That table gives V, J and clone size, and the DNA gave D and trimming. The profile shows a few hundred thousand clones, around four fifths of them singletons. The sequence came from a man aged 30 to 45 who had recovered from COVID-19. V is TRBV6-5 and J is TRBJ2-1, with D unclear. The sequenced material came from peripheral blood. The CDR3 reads CASRKDGSSYNEQFF. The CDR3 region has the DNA TGTGCCAGCAGGAAAGATGGCTCCTCCTACAATGAGCAGTTCTTC.